Below are 3 T cell receptor beta chains sequenced from a single sample in a study of OX40 agonist ivuxolimab in advanced cancers. Some clones are missing from TCRdb's copy, which holds only in-frame ones; the method was immunoSEQ multiplex PCR. Of approximately 86,000 clones in the sample, roughly 91% were seen once. Sequenced material: CD4+ or CD8+ T cells sorted from blood, taken in a trial of the OX40 agonist ivuxolimab. Source of these receptors: an adult with an advanced solid tumor such as melanoma, head and neck, liver or kidney cancer.

The gene calls are TRBV6-5 and TRBJ1-3; 9 bases agree with TRBD1. CDR3 length: 15 residues. CDR1 and CDR2 (germline): MNHEY, SVGAGI. Trimming at V came to 8 bases and at J to 4 bases, leaving 9 bases not matched to a gene. CDR3 DNA sequence: TGTGCCAGCGCCACTCCGGGACAGGGAGGAAACACCATATATTTT. This gives the protein CASATPGQGGNTIYF.

This clone was detected only once. The rearrangement links TRBV7-7 to TRBJ2-4; 8 nucleotides agree with TRBD1. Germline CDR1 SSHAT, CDR2 FNYEAQ (reference sequence). The ends lost 0 bases at V and 6 bases at J; junction bases unmatched: 16. The CDR3 covers 19 residues. The CDR3 spells CASSLAGPGGRGYPNIQYF. The DNA for the CDR3 is TGTGCCAGCAGCTTAGCGGGGCCAGGGGGCCGAGGTTACCCAAACATTCAGTACTTC.

This clone was detected only once. The chain combines TRBV7-8 with TRBJ2-2, with D perhaps matching TRBD2 (6 bases). Germline CDR1 is SGHVS and CDR2 is FQNEAQ. The CDR3 is 15 amino acids. Trimming removed 6 bases from V and 2 bases from J, with 13 bases in between. The CDR3 nucleotides are TGTGCCAGCAGTCCGGGACTTCTAAACACCGGGGAGCTGTTTTTT. Residues: CASSPGLLNTGELFF. The full variable domain, with the rest looked up from reference TRBV7-8 and TRBJ2-2, is GAGVSQSPRYKVAKRGQDVALRCDPISGHVSLFWYQQALGQGPEFLTYFQNEAQLDKSGLPSDRFFAERPEGSVSTLKIQRTQQEDSAVYLCASSPGLLNTGELFFGEGSRLTVL.